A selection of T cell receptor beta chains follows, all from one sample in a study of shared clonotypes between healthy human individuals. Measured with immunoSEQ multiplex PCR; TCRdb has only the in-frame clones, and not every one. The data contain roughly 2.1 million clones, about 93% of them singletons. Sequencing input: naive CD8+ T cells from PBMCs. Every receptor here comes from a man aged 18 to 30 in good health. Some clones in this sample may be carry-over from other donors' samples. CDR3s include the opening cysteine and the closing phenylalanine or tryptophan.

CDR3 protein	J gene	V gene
CASSESWTSGNTIYF	TRBJ1-3	TRBV6-1
CASSQGPRLYNEQFF	TRBJ2-1	TRBV13
CASRTGTSGYNEQFF	TRBJ2-1	TRBV27
CSVEGTKAYEQYF	TRBJ2-7	TRBV29-1
CASSLLTSGSSADTQYF	TRBJ2-3	TRBV13
CASSLSRQTYYGYTF	TRBJ1-2	TRBV27
CSATDRGLRNEQFF	TRBJ2-1	TRBV29-1
CASSVDGRTLMSYTF	TRBJ1-2	TRBV9
CASSLSRGSYEQYF	TRBJ2-7	TRBV27
CAWSVLGLGELVKTQYF	TRBJ2-5	TRBV30
CASAPPGLRLAEAFF	TRBJ1-1	TRBV12-5
CASSKELAGNNEQFF	TRBJ2-1	TRBV7-9
CASSVSGLVMNEQFF	TRBJ2-1	TRBV9
CATSRDLGLAGDEQFF	TRBJ2-1	TRBV15
CSARVSDTQYF	TRBJ2-3	TRBV20-1
CASSLSIGTMSYGYTF	TRBJ1-2	TRBV27
CASSEYGQFYGYTF	TRBJ1-2	TRBV25-1
CASSSRGKRENYEQYF	TRBJ2-7	TRBV6-4
CASSSHPTDTQYF	TRBJ2-3	TRBV27
CASSQAVAAYNQPQHF	TRBJ1-5	TRBV4-1
CASRAGLRGSTEAFF	TRBJ1-1	TRBV2
CASSPPDRDDEQYF	TRBJ2-7	TRBV5-6
CASSVGGAGRGLDYGYTF	TRBJ1-2	TRBV9
CASSVEAGALRHEQYF	TRBJ2-7	TRBV9
CASSLRGQGAYNEQFF	TRBJ2-1	TRBV7-9
CASSTAGESTDTQYF	TRBJ2-3	TRBV2
CASSSTIYRASDQPQHF	TRBJ1-5	TRBV28
CASSPITRGLTEAFF	TRBJ1-1	TRBV6-6
CASSIGLINQPQHF	TRBJ1-5	TRBV19
CASSYSMGGGTEAFF	TRBJ1-1	TRBV6-5
CASTLGPGGGDTQYF	TRBJ2-3	TRBV7-9
CASSAGTGRPQPQHF	TRBJ1-5	TRBV9
CASSLSRGNFPHYGYTF	TRBJ1-2	TRBV27
CASSAWGLAGAYEQYF	TRBJ2-7	TRBV6-1
CASRKSGDLYGYTF	TRBJ1-2	TRBV19